A single sample gave rise to the 4 T cell receptor beta chains below, sequenced in a study of blood T cell repertoires in COVID-19. Data came from immunoSEQ multiplex PCR; TCRdb stores just in-frame clones and leaves some out. In the table there are roughly 120,000 clones, more than 75% of which are singletons. The sequenced sample consisted of peripheral blood. The receptors originated from a man between 45 and 60 years old with active COVID-19.

The V call is TRBV19, the J call TRBJ2-5; D might be TRBD2 (6 bases). The germline gives CDR1 LNHDA, CDR2 SQIVND (reference sequence). The germline V and J ends were trimmed by 4 bases and 4 bases, with 10 bases remaining between them. The CDR3 consists of 13 residues. The CDR3, as DNA: TGTGCCAGTAGTAAGCGGAGGGGAGAGACCCAGTACTTC. Translated: CASSKRRGETQYF.

The genes are TRBV6-6 and TRBJ2-5; D uncertain. CDR3 length: 13 amino acids. Looked up from germline, CDR1 is MNHNY and CDR2 is SVGAGI (reference sequence). Trimming pared 7 bases from V and 9 bases from J, leaving 18 bases between. CDR3 coding DNA: TGTGCCAGCACCCTGACATCATCGGTGGCCCAGTACTTC. It encodes CASTLTSSVAQYF.

The V call is TRBV27, the J call TRBJ1-2, with 7 bases aligning to TRBD1. This CDR3 comprises 14 residues. CDR1 and CDR2 from the germline V gene are MNHEY and SMNVEV (reference sequence). V was pared by 5 bases and J by 7 bases, with 10 bases of the junction left unmatched. The CDR3 nucleotides are TGTGCCAGCAGTCCCACAGGGGAATCGGTTGGCTACACCTTC. Residues: CASSPTGESVGYTF.

This clone was observed a few times. V gene TRBV29-1 combines with J gene TRBJ1-2, with 7 bases identical to TRBD1. The CDR3 runs to 12 residues. Germline trimming cut 7 bases from V and 0 bases from J; bases unmatched to any gene: 2. Germline CDR1 and CDR2: SQVTM and ANQGSEA. The CDR3, as DNA: TGCAGCGCCGGGACAGCTAACTATGGCTACACCTTC. This translates into CSAGTANYGYTF.